This T cell receptor beta chain is from a study of blood T cell repertoires in COVID-19. Study in general: The samples span acute and convalescent COVID-19 from the United States, Italy and Spain.

Germline assignment: CDR1 SGHTA and CDR2 FQGNSA. CDR3 size: 14 residues. The V end lost 4 bases, the J end lost 2 bases, and 12 bases lay between the germline ends. Sequencing was performed with immunoSEQ multiplex PCR; in TCRdb, only in-frame clones are kept and a portion is missing. The sample lists approximately 88,000 clones, about 90% seen once, with 15% in the top ten. The clonotype originates from a male donor with acute or convalescent COVID-19. Material for sequencing was peripheral blood. The chain employs TRBV7-2 and TRBJ2-7; D is possibly TRBD2 (5 bases). The CDR3 bases are TGTGCCAGCAGCTCAACTAGTGGGCCCTACGAGCAGTACTTC. Translated, it gives CASSSTSGPYEQYF.